The 13 T cell receptor beta chains below were found in one sample sequenced in a study of blood T cells in healthy people across ages. With a J-beta primer mix and a sample-barcoded 5' primer, a second PCR ran 7 to 11 cycles. MiXCR, run by TCRdb on the 5' RACE reads, gives a single entry per CDR3 protein. The sample records approximately 730,000 distinct CDR3 sequences, roughly two fifths being singletons. The sequenced sample was blood. The origin of the receptors is a woman aged 60 to 75 in good health.

There are many counts of this clonotype. V gene TRBV21-1 combines with J gene TRBJ1-2; whether TRBD1, the table's D call, matches the DNA was not checked. TRBV21-1 is a pseudogene locus. CDR3 size: 16 residues. CDR3 protein: CASSPWGQGEDYGYTF. CDR3 nucleotide sequence: TGTGCCAGCAGCCCATGGGGCCAGGGGGAGGACTATGGCTACACCTTC.

V gene TRBV4-1 combines with J gene TRBJ2-1; 10 bases fit TRBD2. The J segment lost 8 bases and the V segment lost 6 bases, leaving 7 bases of the junction unmatched. The CDR3 extends over 14 amino acids. CDR1 is MGHRA, CDR2 YSYEKL, per germline. Here the CDR3 reads CASRLLAGIDEQFF. The CDR3 bases are TGCGCCAGCAGGCTACTAGCGGGAATCGATGAGCAGTTCTTC.

This clonotype has a count of ten or more. The gene calls are TRBV7-2 and TRBJ2-7; 8 bases match TRBD2. This CDR3 is 15 amino acids long. V trimming: 3 bases; J trimming: 4 bases; junction bases outside the gene matches: 8. Germline assignment: CDR1 SGHTA and CDR2 FQGNSA. The CDR3 sequence: CASSLPGKREYEQYF. The DNA for the CDR3 is TGTGCCAGCAGCTTGCCGGGCAAGCGGGAGTACGAGCAGTACTTC.

Points on this clonotype: Relative to the germline gene, one junction end is altered; a read error may explain this. The V and J genes are TRBV6-2 or TRBV6-3 and TRBJ2-2, with 11 positions matching TRBD2. Germline V gene sequence: CDR1 MNHEY, CDR2 SVGEGT. The CDR3 consists of 16 residues. The CDR3 nucleotides read TGTGCCAGCGGTTATCTAGCGGGAGGAGTCTCCGGGGAGCTGTTTTTT. Its protein is CASGYLAGGVSGELFF.

This clonotype has more than one count but fewer than ten. This chain joins TRBV20-1 and TRBJ2-7; D call uncertain. The CDR3 totals 14 residues. The germline gives CDR1 DFQATT, CDR2 SNEGSKA (reference sequence). The V gene lost 0 bases and the J gene lost 1 base, with 10 bases spanning the gap. The CDR3 DNA sequence: TGCAGTGCTAGAGATTACTCCAGATCCTACGAGCAGTACTTC. Encoded protein: CSARDYSRSYEQYF.

The sample holds a few counts of this clonotype. V usage is TRBV25-1 and J usage is TRBJ2-1, with a possible D match to TRBD2 (7 bases). The CDR3 has 16 residues. Germline values: CDR1 MGHDK, CDR2 SYGVNS. V lost 4 bases, J lost 2 bases, and 15 bases lay in between. The CDR3 here is CASSVDGGGTYNEQFF. The CDR3 bases are TGTGCCAGCAGTGTGGATGGCGGGGGCACCTACAATGAGCAGTTCTTC.

J is TRBJ1-6 and V is TRBV5-1; D is uncertain. CDR1 and CDR2 (germline): SGHRS, YFSETQ. The CDR3 length is 15 residues. V lost 6 bases and J 6 bases, leaving 16 bases between the germline ends. CDR3 sequence: CASKMTDGINSPLHF. CDR3 DNA: TGCGCCAGCAAAATGACGGACGGGATTAATTCACCCCTCCACTTT.

V gene TRBV27 combines with J gene TRBJ1-1; D uncertain. Germline values: CDR1 MNHEY, CDR2 SMNVEV (reference sequence). CDR3 length: 14 amino acids. V was cut by 3 bases and J by 0 bases, with 8 bases left in between. The CDR3 nucleotides read TGTGCCAGCAGTTTGGTCTTCATGAACACTGAAGCTTTCTTT. Amino acid sequence: CASSLVFMNTEAFF.

The J gene is TRBJ2-3, the V gene TRBV12-5; D may be TRBD1 (6 bases). Looked up from germline, CDR1 is LGHNT and CDR2 is FRNRAP. V shed 3 bases and J shed 2 bases, with 15 bases lying between them. This CDR3 contains 16 residues. Here the CDR3 reads CASGLRPGASTDTQYF. CDR3 DNA sequence: TGTGCTAGTGGTTTACGTCCAGGGGCTTCCACAGATACGCAGTATTTT.

V usage is TRBV2 and J usage is TRBJ1-1; no firm D call. V lost 2 bases to trimming and J lost 2 bases, with 6 bases between them. The CDR3 runs to 13 residues. The germline V gene encodes CDR1 SNHLY and CDR2 FYNNEI. This CDR3 is CASSEQPNTEAFF. In nucleotides, the CDR3 is TGTGCCAGCAGTGAACAGCCTAACACTGAAGCTTTCTTT.

The gene calls are TRBV2 and TRBJ1-4, with 8 bases identical to TRBD1. The CDR3 spans 15 residues. Germline V gives CDR1 SNHLY, CDR2 FYNNEI. Trimming took 8 bases from V and 4 from J; bases not matched to a gene: 9. CDR3 bases: TGTGCCAGCGTTAAACAGGGGGAGGTTAATGAAAAACTGTTTTTT. Translation: CASVKQGEVNEKLFF.

The gene calls are TRBV2 and TRBJ2-3; D possibly uses TRBD1 or TRBD2 (5 bases each). CDR3 length: 12 residues. The V gene lost 7 bases and the J gene lost 2 bases, with 7 bases spanning the gap. Germline CDR1 is SNHLY and CDR2 is FYNNEI. The CDR3 loop reads CASTGTTDTQYF. The CDR3 nucleotides read TGTGCCAGCACGGGGACCACAGATACGCAGTATTTT. The variable domain in full, with the rest retrieved from reference TRBV2 and TRBJ2-3, is EPEVTQTPSHQVTQMGQEVILRCVPISNHLYFYWYRQILGQKVEFLVSFYNNEISEKSEIFDDQFSVERPDGSNFTLKIRSTKLEDSAMYFCASTGTTDTQYFGPGTRLTVL.

The sample holds a few counts of this clonotype. A much larger clone differs from this one at a single base, so this may be a read error. The gene calls are TRBV29-1 and TRBJ2-7; the match to TRBD2 covers 11 bases. Germline CDR1 reads SQVTM; CDR2 reads ANQGSEA. The CDR3 contains 13 residues. Trimming removed 0 bases from V and 7 bases from J; junction bases left unmatched: 2. The CDR3 sequence: CSVEELAGAEQYF. The CDR3 nucleotides are TGCAGCGTTGAAGAACTAGCGGGAGCTGAGCAGTACTTC.